This T cell receptor beta chain stems from a study of blood T cell repertoires in COVID-19. Looking at the study overall: Samples taken during acute and convalescent COVID-19 were collected in the United States, Italy and Spain. Nucleic acid was either cDNA or gDNA, and it came from T cells, B-cell-depleted T cells, or PBMCs.

This CDR3 has 16 amino acids. Germline values: CDR1 SEHNR, CDR2 FQNEAQ (reference sequence). With V trimmed by 4 bases and J by 7 bases, 10 bases remained unmatched. In the original workflow: From reference gene primer amplification, estimates of nucleated cell counts were derived. Produced via immunoSEQ multiplex PCR; TCRdb's table is partial and in-frame only. Clonal size and the V and J genes are those of that table, whereas D and trimming came from the DNA. Of under 200,000 clones in the sample, about 93% were seen once. Sequences were obtained from peripheral blood. This clonotype was obtained from a man in his fifties with acute or convalescent COVID-19. The rearrangement joins TRBV7-9 to TRBJ1-4, with 9 positions matching TRBD1. The CDR3 reads CASSSSGTGSIEKLFF. The CDR3 nucleotides are TGTGCCAGCAGCTCTTCCGGGACAGGGAGTATTGAAAAACTGTTTTTT.